The 26 T cell receptor beta chains given below trace back to one sample, sequenced in a study of spatial heterogeneity in lung cancer. Time point given: sample taken at primary tumor resection. Unsorted tumor, nontumor lung tissue or cryopreserved PBMC supplied the whole RNA. TCRdb fed the 5' RACE reads into MiXCR, producing one record per CDR3 protein. This sample has 45,000 to 55,000 distinct CDR3 sequences; roughly 5.2% occur once, and the top ten carry approximately 12%. This material consisted of PBMCs, taken at surgery. These receptor sequences come from a male donor with early-stage non-small cell lung cancer.

This clonotype was detected ten times or more. The chain combines TRBV10-3 with TRBJ1-3; 7 positions match TRBD1. The CDR3 has 16 residues. V shed 7 bases, J shed 4 bases, and the junction held 13 bases outside the gene matches. The germline gives CDR1 ENHRY, CDR2 SYGVKD. CDR3 region: CAITDQPGQRGNTIYF. The CDR3 nucleotides read TGTGCCATCACTGACCAACCGGGACAGAGGGGAAACACCATATATTTT.

This clonotype showed up many times. CDR3 sequence: CASSLRGAGQPQHF. The CDR3, as DNA: TGTGCCAGCAGCCTCAGGGGCGCTGGGCAGCCCCAGCATTTT. V and J are TRBV14 and TRBJ1-5; a possible D gene is TRBD1 (6 bases). Germline lookup yields CDR1 SGHDN and CDR2 FVKESK. CDR3 length equals 14 residues. V lost 4 bases to trimming and J lost 7 bases, with 14 bases between them. Filled out from reference TRBV14 and TRBJ1-5, the complete variable domain reads EAGVTQFPSHSVIEKGQTVTLRCDPISGHDNLYWYRRVMGKEIKFLLHFVKESKQDESGMPNNRFLAERTGGTYSTLKVQPAELEDSGVYFCASSLRGAGQPQHFGDGTRLSIL.

This clonotype has at least ten counts. The chain uses TRBV9 and TRBJ2-7; a weak D match, TRBD1 (5 bases). V was pared by 4 bases and J by 2 bases, with 22 bases between. CDR3 length: 17 residues. CDR1 is SGDLS and CDR2 is YYNGEE in the germline V gene. DNA of the CDR3: TGTGCCAGCAGCTCCAATCCCTCTGGGGCAACCGCCTACGAGCAGTACTTC. It codes for CASSSNPSGATAYEQYF.

This clonotype was counted at least ten times. V gene TRBV6-5 combines with J gene TRBJ2-6; 8 bases are a match to TRBD2. V trimming: 5 bases; J trimming: 2 bases; junction bases outside the gene matches: 8. Germline V gene sequence: CDR1 MNHEY, CDR2 SVGAGI. CDR3 length equals 17 residues. Here the CDR3 DNA reads TGTGCCAGCAGTCGCCCCCCGGGGGGGGCTGGGGCCAACGTCCTGACTTTC. It yields the protein CASSRPPGGAGANVLTF.

This clonotype was seen at least ten times. This chain links TRBV3-1 with TRBJ2-7; D gene ambiguous. Germline CDR1 is LGHDT and CDR2 is YNNKEL (reference sequence). This CDR3 contains 12 residues. V lost 6 bases and J 2 bases, leaving 8 bases between the germline ends. CDR3 coding DNA: TGTGCCAGCAGTCTCACCCCCTACGAGCAGTACTTC. It codes for CASSLTPYEQYF.

This clonotype was counted at least ten times. The J gene is TRBJ1-6, the V gene TRBV20-1, with D possibly being TRBD1 (5 bases). Germline CDR1 DFQATT, CDR2 SNEGSKA (reference sequence). This CDR3 has 14 amino acids. The V end lost 5 bases, the J end lost 10 bases, and 18 bases lay between the germline ends. CDR3 in DNA: TGCAGTGCTGATAACCGGGACGTAGGATCACCCCTCCACTTT. Translating gives CSADNRDVGSPLHF.

This clonotype appeared many times. The chain recombines TRBV28 with TRBJ1-1; 9 bases are shared with TRBD1. Germline-derived CDR1 and CDR2 are MDHEN and SYDVKM. Trimming removed 6 bases from V and 4 bases from J; junction bases left unmatched: 15. The CDR3 is made up of 17 amino acids. The CDR3 loop reads CASSQPPGQGSSTEAFF. As DNA, the CDR3 is TGTGCCAGCAGCCAACCTCCGGGACAGGGATCGAGCACTGAAGCTTTCTTT.

This clonotype was recorded many times. CDR3 region: CASSPSRAEETQYF. The CDR3 DNA sequence: TGTGCCAGCTCACCAAGCAGGGCGGAAGAGACCCAGTACTTC. This chain links TRBV18 with TRBJ2-5, with TRBD1 as a possible D gene (5 bases). This CDR3 has 14 amino acids. V was cut by 2 bases and J by 3 bases, with 10 bases left in between. The germline V gene encodes CDR1 KGHSH and CDR2 LQKENI.

CDR3 in amino acids: CASSLAGGDQPQHF. CDR3 bases: TGTGCCAGCAGCTTGGCGGGGGGAGATCAGCCCCAGCATTTT. This chain links TRBV5-6 with TRBJ1-5; D is possibly TRBD1 (5 bases). The CDR3 sequence is 14 residues long. V lost 0 bases and J lost 5, with 9 bases in between. CDR1 and CDR2 from the germline V gene are SGHDT and YYEEEE.

This clonotype was observed at least ten times. The chain has TRBV11-2 and TRBJ1-2; TRBD1 matches at 7 bases. Trimming removed 5 bases from V and 8 bases from J; junction bases left unmatched: 5. Germline V gene sequence: CDR1 SGHAT, CDR2 FQNNGV. The CDR3 is 12 amino acids. Here the CDR3 reads CASSEQGQGYTF. The CDR3 DNA is TGTGCCAGCAGCGAACAGGGGCAAGGCTACACCTTC.

This clonotype was observed at least ten times. The rearrangement links TRBV7-2 to TRBJ2-5; no clear D gene. This CDR3 has 13 residues. V was clipped by 1 base and J by 6 bases, with 9 bases between them. CDR1 is SGHTA, CDR2 FQGNSA, per germline. Written as DNA, the CDR3 is TGTGCCAGCAGCTTAGGCGTGAAAAAGACCCAGTACTTC. Protein: CASSLGVKKTQYF.

The sample holds many counts of this clonotype. This chain links TRBV7-3 with TRBJ2-1, with D possibly being TRBD1 (6 bases). Germline loops: CDR1 SGHTA, CDR2 FQGTGA. The germline V and J ends were trimmed by 4 bases and 2 bases, with 9 bases remaining between them. This CDR3 is built from 14 residues. As DNA, the CDR3 is TGTGCCAGCAGCTCACAGGGAACCTACAATGAGCAGTTCTTC. Amino acid sequence: CASSSQGTYNEQFF.

This clonotype has ten or more counts. The CDR3, as DNA: TGTGCCAGCAGCACCGGACGGACCGGCCCCGGGGAGCTGTTTTTT. Amino acid sequence: CASSTGRTGPGELFF. The chain uses TRBV11-2 and TRBJ2-2; no firm D call. The CDR3 is 15 amino acids. V lost 5 bases to trimming and J lost 6 bases, with 16 bases between them. Germline V lookup: CDR1 SGHAT, CDR2 FQNNGV.

This clonotype was picked up a small number of times. The chain is built from TRBV6-6 and TRBJ2-2; 7 bases are a match to TRBD1. The CDR3 loop spans 16 amino acids. Germline values: CDR1 MNHNY, CDR2 SVGAGI (reference sequence). J was trimmed by 0 bases and V by 7 bases; bases with no gene match: 8. This CDR3 is CASTQPGTANTGELFF. The CDR3 DNA sequence: TGTGCCAGCACCCAACCAGGGACAGCGAACACCGGGGAGCTGTTTTTT.

This clonotype was detected ten times or more. The genes are TRBV4-1 and TRBJ1-5; D might be TRBD1 (5 bases). From germline, CDR1 is MGHRA and CDR2 YSYEKL. V was pared by 0 bases and J by 6 bases, with 15 bases between. The CDR3 extends over 16 amino acids. The chain's CDR3 is CASSQEGRNKAQPQHF. CDR3 DNA: TGCGCCAGCAGCCAAGAGGGGCGGAACAAGGCTCAGCCCCAGCATTTT.

This clonotype was counted at least ten times. V and J are TRBV6-5 and TRBJ2-1; D ambiguous. Trimming removed 4 bases at V and 15 bases at J, with 16 bases between. The CDR3 spans 12 residues. CDR1 and CDR2 (germline): MNHEY, SVGAGI. CDR3 nucleotide sequence: TGTGCCAGCAGTTCTTTTGTGTCTCAGTGGTTCTTC. Its translation: CASSSFVSQWFF.

There are a few counts of this clonotype. This chain uses TRBV3-1 with TRBJ2-1; TRBD1 is a possible D gene (5 bases). CDR3 size: 15 residues. Germline lookup yields CDR1 LGHDT and CDR2 YNNKEL (reference sequence). V was shortened by 3 bases and J by 0 bases, with 9 bases between the two germline ends. In DNA form, the CDR3 reads TGTGCCAGCAGCCAGGGGCGGAACTCCTACAATGAGCAGTTCTTC. Residues: CASSQGRNSYNEQFF.

This clonotype was detected ten times or more. This chain uses TRBV6-2 or TRBV6-3 with TRBJ1-2, with D possibly matching TRBD1 (5 bases). Germline loops: CDR1 MNHEY, CDR2 SVGEGT. This CDR3 is 13 amino acids long. Trimming shortened V by 6 bases and J by 10 bases, and 18 bases separated the two germline ends. As DNA, the CDR3 is TGTGCCAGCAGCACCGGGACGGAGAGGGACTACACCTTC. Protein product: CASSTGTERDYTF.

This clonotype was detected ten times or more. The chain recombines TRBV2 with TRBJ2-7; perhaps TRBD1 as D (6 bases). CDR1 and CDR2 (germline): SNHLY, FYNNEI. The CDR3 sequence is 14 residues long. The germline V and J ends were trimmed by 1 base and 1 base, with 8 bases remaining between them. The CDR3 coding sequence is TGTGCCAGCAGTGAAGGCGGACAGTCCTACGAGCAGTACTTC. Protein sequence: CASSEGGQSYEQYF.

This clonotype appeared many times. The chain links TRBV21-1 to TRBJ2-5; TRBD1 was called by the table and not checked on the DNA. TRBV21-1 is a pseudogene. CDR3 size: 13 residues. CDR3 sequence reads: CASSKGGAETQYF. As DNA, the CDR3 is TGTGCCAGCAGCAAGGGGGGCGCGGAGACCCAGTACTTC.

This clonotype was detected many times. J is TRBJ2-5 and V is TRBV29-1; D not resolved. The CDR3 sequence is 13 residues long. V shed 1 base and J shed 0 bases, with 6 bases lying between them. Germline CDR1 reads SQVTM; CDR2 reads ANQGSEA. CDR3 bases: TGCAGCGTTGAAGGACCTTACCAAGAGACCCAGTACTTC. It is translated as CSVEGPYQETQYF.

The sample holds many counts of this clonotype. The chain links TRBV7-3 to TRBJ1-1; 7 bases map to TRBD1. This CDR3 is built from 14 residues. The germline V gene has CDR1 SGHTA and CDR2 FQGTGA. V shed 2 bases, J shed 4 bases, and the junction held 4 bases outside the gene matches. DNA of the CDR3: TGTGCCAGCAGCTTAGGAACAGGGGTCACTGAAGCTTTCTTT. Translation: CASSLGTGVTEAFF.

As to this clonotype: Given the absence of the conserved phenylalanine or tryptophan at the CDR3 end, a read error is likely. The J gene is TRBJ2-5, the V gene TRBV20-1, with 13 bases that match TRBD2. CDR1 and CDR2 (germline): DFQATT, SNEGSKA (reference sequence). The CDR3 has 15 residues. With 3 bases clipped from V and 7 bases from J, the junction kept 8 bases outside the gene matches. As DNA, the CDR3 is TGCAGTGCTAGGCCAGGACTAGCGGGAGAGGGGACCCAGTACCTC. This codes for CSARPGLAGEGTQYL.

This clonotype was recorded at least ten times. The V and J genes are TRBV5-1 and TRBJ2-1, with 9 bases fitting TRBD2. This CDR3 has 15 amino acids. CDR1 and CDR2 from the germline V gene are SGHRS and YFSETQ. V shed 1 base and J 6 bases; nucleotides not matched to a gene: 5. The CDR3 DNA sequence: TGCGCCAGCAGCTTGACAGCGGGAGGAGGCAATGAGCAGTTCTTC. Protein product: CASSLTAGGGNEQFF. Full variable domain (missing parts from reference TRBV5-1 and TRBJ2-1): KAGVTQTPRYLIKTRGQQVTLSCSPISGHRSVSWYQQTPGQGLQFLFEYFSETQRNKGNFPGRFSGRQFSNSRSEMNVSTLELGDSALYLCASSLTAGGGNEQFFGPGTRLTVL.

This clonotype was counted ten times or more. The genes are TRBV7-9 and TRBJ2-5; perhaps TRBD1 as D (6 bases). The V and J ends lost 5 bases and 3 bases respectively, with 13 bases between them. Germline loops: CDR1 SEHNR, CDR2 FQNEAQ (reference sequence). The CDR3 extends over 14 amino acids. CDR3 nucleotides: TGTGCCAGCAGCCATATCGCAGGGGAAGAGACCCAGTACTTC. Residues: CASSHIAGEETQYF.

The sample holds many counts of this clonotype. The chain recombines TRBV19 with TRBJ1-5, with 7 nucleotides matching TRBD1. Losses at the gene ends were 8 bases for V and 2 bases for J; bases not matched to a gene: 6. This CDR3 is built from 14 residues. Germline CDR1 and CDR2: LNHDA and SQIVND (reference sequence). The CDR3 protein is CASGPGQGNQPQHF. CDR3 in DNA: TGTGCCAGTGGACCTGGACAGGGCAATCAGCCCCAGCATTTT.